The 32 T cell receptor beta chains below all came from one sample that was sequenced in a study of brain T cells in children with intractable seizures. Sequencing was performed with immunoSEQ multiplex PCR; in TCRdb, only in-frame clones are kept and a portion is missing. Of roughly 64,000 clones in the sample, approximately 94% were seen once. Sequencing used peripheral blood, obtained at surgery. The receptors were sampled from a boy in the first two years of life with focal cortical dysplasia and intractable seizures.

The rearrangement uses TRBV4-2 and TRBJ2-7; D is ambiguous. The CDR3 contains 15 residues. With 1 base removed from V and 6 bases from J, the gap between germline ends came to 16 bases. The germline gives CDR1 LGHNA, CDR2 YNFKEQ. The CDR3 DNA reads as TGTGCCAGCAGCCAAGCTTGGCCAGGACCCTTCGAGCAGTACTTC. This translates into CASSQAWPGPFEQYF.

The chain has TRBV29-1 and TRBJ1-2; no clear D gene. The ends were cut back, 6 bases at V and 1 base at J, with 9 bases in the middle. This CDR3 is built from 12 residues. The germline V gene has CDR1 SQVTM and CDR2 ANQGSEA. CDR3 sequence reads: CSVVDGNYGYTF. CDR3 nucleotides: TGCAGCGTGGTGGACGGTAACTATGGCTACACCTTC.

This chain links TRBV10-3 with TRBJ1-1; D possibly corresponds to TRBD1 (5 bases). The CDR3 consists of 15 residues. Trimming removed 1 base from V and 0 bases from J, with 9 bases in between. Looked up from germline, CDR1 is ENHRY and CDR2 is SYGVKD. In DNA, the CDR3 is TGTGCCATCAGTGAGTTTGAAGGGGTGAACACTGAAGCTTTCTTT. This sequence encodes CAISEFEGVNTEAFF.

CDR3 amino acids: CASSLGRYYEQYF. CDR3 bases: TGCGCCAGCAGCTTGGGAAGGTACTACGAGCAGTACTTC. The chain is built from TRBV5-1 and TRBJ2-7; D remains unclear. Per the germline V gene, CDR1 is SGHRS and CDR2 is YFSETQ. The CDR3 totals 13 residues. V dropped 0 bases and J dropped 3 bases, with 7 bases sitting between them.

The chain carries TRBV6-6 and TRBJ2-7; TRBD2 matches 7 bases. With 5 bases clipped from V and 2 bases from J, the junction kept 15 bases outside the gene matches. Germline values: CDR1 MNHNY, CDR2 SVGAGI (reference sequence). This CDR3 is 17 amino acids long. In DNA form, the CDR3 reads TGTGCCAGCAGTCCCCCGGTGGGGGGGAGGTGGCCCTACGAGCAGTACTTC. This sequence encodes CASSPPVGGRWPYEQYF.

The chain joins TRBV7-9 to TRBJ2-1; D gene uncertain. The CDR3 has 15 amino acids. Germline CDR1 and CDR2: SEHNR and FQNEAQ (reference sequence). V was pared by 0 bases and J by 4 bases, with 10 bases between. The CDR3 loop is CASSLAVGTYNEQFF. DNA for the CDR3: TGTGCCAGCAGCTTAGCGGTTGGCACGTACAATGAGCAGTTCTTC.

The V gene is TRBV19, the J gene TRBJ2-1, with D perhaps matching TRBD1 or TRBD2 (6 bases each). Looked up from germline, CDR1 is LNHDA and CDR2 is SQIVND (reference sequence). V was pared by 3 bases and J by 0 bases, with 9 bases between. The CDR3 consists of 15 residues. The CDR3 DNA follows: TGTGCCAGTAGTATGGGGGGCAACTCCTACAATGAGCAGTTCTTC. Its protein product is CASSMGGNSYNEQFF. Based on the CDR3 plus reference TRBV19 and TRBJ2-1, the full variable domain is DGGITQSPKYLFRKEGQNVTLSCEQNLNHDAMYWYRQDPGQGLRLIYYSQIVNDFQKGDIAEGYSVSREKKESFPLTVTSAQKNPTAFYLCASSMGGNSYNEQFFGPGTRLTVL.

CDR3 sequence (DNA): TGTGCCAGCAGTTTAACACTAGCGGGAGTTGAGACCCAGTACTTC. Protein sequence: CASSLTLAGVETQYF. V gene TRBV28 combines with J gene TRBJ2-5, with 11 bases fitting TRBD2. The CDR3 has 15 residues. Germline-derived CDR1 and CDR2 are MDHEN and SYDVKM. With V trimmed by 2 bases and J by 5 bases, 4 bases remained unmatched. Full variable domain (outside the CDR3, taken from reference TRBV28 and TRBJ2-5): DVKVTQSSRYLVKRTGEKVFLECVQDMDHENMFWYRQDPGLGLRLIYFSYDVKMKEKGDIPEGYSVSREKKERFSLILESASTNQTSMYLCASSLTLAGVETQYFGPGTRLLVL.

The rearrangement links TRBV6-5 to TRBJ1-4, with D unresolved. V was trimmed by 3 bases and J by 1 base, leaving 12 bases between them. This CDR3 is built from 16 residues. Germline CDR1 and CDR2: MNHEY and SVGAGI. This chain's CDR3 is CASSYHFSETNEKLFF. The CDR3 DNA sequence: TGTGCCAGCAGTTATCACTTCAGCGAAACTAATGAAAAACTGTTTTTT.

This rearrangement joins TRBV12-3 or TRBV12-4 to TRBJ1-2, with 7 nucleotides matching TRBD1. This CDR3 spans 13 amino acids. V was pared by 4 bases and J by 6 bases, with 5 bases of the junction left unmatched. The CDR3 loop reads CASSSGGLNGYTF. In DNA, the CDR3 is TGTGCCAGCAGTTCAGGGGGGTTAAATGGCTACACCTTC.

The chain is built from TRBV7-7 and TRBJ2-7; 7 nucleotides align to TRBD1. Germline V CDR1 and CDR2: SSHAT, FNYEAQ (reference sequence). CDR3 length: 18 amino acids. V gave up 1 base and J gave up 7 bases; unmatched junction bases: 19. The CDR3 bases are TGTGCCAGCAGCTTAGGCTATCAGTTCCGGGACAGTTTGGGGGAGCAGTACTTC. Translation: CASSLGYQFRDSLGEQYF.

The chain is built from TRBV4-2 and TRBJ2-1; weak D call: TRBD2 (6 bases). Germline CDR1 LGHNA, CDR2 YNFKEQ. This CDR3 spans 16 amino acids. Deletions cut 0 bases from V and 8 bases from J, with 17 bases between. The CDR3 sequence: CASSQDLSGGPDEQFF. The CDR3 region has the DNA TGTGCCAGCAGCCAAGATTTATCCGGAGGGCCCGATGAGCAGTTCTTC.

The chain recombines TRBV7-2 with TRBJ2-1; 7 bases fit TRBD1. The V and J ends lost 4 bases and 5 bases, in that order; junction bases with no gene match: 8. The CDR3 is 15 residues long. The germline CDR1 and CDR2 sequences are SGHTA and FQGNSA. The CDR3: CASSSGTGAHNEQFF. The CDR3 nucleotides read TGTGCCAGCAGCTCGGGAACAGGGGCACACAATGAGCAGTTCTTC.

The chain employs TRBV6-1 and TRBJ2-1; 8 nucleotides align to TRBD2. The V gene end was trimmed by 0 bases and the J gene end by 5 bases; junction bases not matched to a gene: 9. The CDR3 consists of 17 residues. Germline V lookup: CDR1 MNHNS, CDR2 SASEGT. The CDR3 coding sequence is TGTGCCAGCAGTGAAGCGTTGGACGGGAGGGCCAACAATGAGCAGTTCTTC. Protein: CASSEALDGRANNEQFF.

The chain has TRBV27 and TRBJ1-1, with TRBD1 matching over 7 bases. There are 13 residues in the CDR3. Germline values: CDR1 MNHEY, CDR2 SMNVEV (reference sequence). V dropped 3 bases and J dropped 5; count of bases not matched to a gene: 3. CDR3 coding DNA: TGTGCCAGCAGTTTCTCACAGGGGACTGAAGCTTTCTTT. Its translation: CASSFSQGTEAFF.

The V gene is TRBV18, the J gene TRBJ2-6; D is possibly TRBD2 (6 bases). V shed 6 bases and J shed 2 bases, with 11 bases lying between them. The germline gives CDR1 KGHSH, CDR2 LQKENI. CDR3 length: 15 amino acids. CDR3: CASSPTSPGANVLTF. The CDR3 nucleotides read TGTGCCAGCTCTCCCACTAGCCCTGGGGCCAACGTCCTGACTTTC.

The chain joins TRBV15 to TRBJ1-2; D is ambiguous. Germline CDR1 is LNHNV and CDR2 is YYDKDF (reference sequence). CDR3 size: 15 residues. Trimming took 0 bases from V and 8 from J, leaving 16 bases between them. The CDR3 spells CATSREGDGMRGYTF. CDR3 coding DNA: TGTGCCACCAGCAGAGAGGGCGACGGCATGAGGGGCTACACCTTC.

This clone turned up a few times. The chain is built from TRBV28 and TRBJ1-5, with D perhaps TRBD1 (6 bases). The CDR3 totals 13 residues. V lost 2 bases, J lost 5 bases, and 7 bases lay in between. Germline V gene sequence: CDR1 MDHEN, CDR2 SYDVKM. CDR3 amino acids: CASSLQGYQPQHF. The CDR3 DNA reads TGTGCCAGCAGTTTACAGGGGTATCAGCCCCAGCATTTT.

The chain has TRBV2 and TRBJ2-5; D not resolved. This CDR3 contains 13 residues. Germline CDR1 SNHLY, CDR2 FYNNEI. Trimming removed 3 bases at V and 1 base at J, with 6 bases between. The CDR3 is CASSEATQETQYF. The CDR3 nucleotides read TGTGCCAGCAGTGAGGCAACCCAAGAGACCCAGTACTTC.

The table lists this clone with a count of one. The CDR3 DNA is TGTGCCAGTAGTATAGCCACTAGCGGAGGACTCTACGAGCAGTACTTC. Its protein product is CASSIATSGGLYEQYF. The J gene is TRBJ2-7, the V gene TRBV19, with TRBD2 matching 8 bases. The CDR3 is 16 amino acids. The germline CDR1 and CDR2 sequences are LNHDA and SQIVND (reference sequence). The ends lost 1 base at V and 3 bases at J; junction bases unmatched: 8.

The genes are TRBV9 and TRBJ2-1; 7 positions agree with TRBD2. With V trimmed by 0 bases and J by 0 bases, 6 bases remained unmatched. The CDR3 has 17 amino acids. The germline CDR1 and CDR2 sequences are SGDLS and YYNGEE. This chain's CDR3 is CASSVGLALSSYNEQFF. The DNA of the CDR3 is TGTGCCAGCAGCGTAGGACTAGCCTTGAGCTCCTACAATGAGCAGTTCTTC.

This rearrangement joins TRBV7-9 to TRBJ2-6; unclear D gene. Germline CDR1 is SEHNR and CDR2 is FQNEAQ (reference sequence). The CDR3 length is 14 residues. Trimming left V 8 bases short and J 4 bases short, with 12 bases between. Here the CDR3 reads CASGSNYGANVLTF. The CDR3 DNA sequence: TGTGCCAGCGGATCTAACTACGGGGCCAACGTCCTGACTTTC.

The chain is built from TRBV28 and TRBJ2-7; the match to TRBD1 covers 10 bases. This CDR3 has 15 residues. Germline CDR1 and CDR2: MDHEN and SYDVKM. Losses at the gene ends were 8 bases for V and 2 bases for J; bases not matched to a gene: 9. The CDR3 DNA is TGTGCCAGCGCTCGGGGACAGGGGTTTACCTACGAGCAGTACTTC. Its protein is CASARGQGFTYEQYF.

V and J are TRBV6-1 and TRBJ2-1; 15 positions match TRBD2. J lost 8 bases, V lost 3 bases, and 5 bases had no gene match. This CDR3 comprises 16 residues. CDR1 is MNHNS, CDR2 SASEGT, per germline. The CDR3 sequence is CASSERTSGGADEQFF. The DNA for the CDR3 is TGTGCCAGCAGTGAGCGGACTAGCGGGGGGGCCGATGAGCAGTTCTTC.

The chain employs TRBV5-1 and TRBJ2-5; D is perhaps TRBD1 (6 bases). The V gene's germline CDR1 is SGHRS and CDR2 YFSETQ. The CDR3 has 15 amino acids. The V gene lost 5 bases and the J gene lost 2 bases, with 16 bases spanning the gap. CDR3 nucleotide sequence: TGCGCCAGCAGACCACAGGGCGGAAGTCAAGAGACCCAGTACTTC. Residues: CASRPQGGSQETQYF.

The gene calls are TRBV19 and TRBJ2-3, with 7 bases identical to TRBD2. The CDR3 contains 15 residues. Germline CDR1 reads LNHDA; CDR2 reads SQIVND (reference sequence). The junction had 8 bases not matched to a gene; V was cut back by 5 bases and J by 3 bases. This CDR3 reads CASSLGGEGTDTQYF. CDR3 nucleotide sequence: TGTGCCAGTAGTCTTGGGGGGGAGGGGACAGATACGCAGTATTTT.

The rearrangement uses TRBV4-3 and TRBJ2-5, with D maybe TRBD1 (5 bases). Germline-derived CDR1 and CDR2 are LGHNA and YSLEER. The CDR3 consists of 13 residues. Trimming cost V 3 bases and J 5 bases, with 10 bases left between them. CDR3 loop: CASSQGRVETQYF. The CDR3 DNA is TGCGCCAGCAGCCAGGGCAGGGTTGAGACCCAGTACTTC.

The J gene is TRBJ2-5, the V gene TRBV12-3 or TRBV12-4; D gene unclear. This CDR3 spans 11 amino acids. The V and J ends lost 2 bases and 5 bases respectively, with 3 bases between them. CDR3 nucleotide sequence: TGTGCCAGCAGTTTATTTGAGACCCAGTACTTC. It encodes CASSLFETQYF.

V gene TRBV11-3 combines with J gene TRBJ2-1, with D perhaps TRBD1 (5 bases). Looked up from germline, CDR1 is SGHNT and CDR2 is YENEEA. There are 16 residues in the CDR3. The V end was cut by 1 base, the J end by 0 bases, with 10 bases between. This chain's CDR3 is CASSLGGAGSYNEQFF. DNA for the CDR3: TGTGCCAGCAGCTTAGGGGGCGCAGGCTCCTACAATGAGCAGTTCTTC. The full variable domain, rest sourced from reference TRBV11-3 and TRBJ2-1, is EAGVVQSPRYKIIEKKQPVAFWCNPISGHNTLYWYLQNLGQGPELLIRYENEEAVDDSQLPKDRFSAERLKGVDSTLKIQPAELGDSAVYLCASSLGGAGSYNEQFFGPGTRLTVL.

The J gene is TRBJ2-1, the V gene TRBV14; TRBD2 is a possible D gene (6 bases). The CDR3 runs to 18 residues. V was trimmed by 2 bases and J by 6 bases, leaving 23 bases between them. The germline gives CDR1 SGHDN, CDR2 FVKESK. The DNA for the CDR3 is TGTGCCAGCAGCCAATTGTTTGTTTGGAGGGGCAAGTTCAATGAGCAGTTCTTC. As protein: CASSQLFVWRGKFNEQFF.

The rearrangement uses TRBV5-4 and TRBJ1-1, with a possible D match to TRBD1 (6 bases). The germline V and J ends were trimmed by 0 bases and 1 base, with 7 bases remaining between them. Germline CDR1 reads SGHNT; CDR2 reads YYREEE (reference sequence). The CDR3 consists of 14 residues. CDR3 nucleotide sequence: TGTGCCAGCAGCTTGGACAGGGAGAACACTGAAGCTTTCTTT. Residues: CASSLDRENTEAFF. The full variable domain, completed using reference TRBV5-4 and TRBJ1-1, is ETGVTQSPTHLIKTRGQQVTLRCSSQSGHNTVSWYQQALGQGPQFIFQYYREEENGRGNFPPRFSGLQFPNYSSELNVNALELDDSALYLCASSLDRENTEAFFGQGTRLTVV.

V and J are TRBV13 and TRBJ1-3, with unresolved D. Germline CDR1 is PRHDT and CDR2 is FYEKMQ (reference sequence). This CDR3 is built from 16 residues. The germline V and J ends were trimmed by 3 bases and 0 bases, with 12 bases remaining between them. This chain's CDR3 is CASSFASFGSGNTIYF. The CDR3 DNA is TGTGCCAGCAGCTTCGCCTCCTTTGGCTCTGGAAACACCATATATTTT.